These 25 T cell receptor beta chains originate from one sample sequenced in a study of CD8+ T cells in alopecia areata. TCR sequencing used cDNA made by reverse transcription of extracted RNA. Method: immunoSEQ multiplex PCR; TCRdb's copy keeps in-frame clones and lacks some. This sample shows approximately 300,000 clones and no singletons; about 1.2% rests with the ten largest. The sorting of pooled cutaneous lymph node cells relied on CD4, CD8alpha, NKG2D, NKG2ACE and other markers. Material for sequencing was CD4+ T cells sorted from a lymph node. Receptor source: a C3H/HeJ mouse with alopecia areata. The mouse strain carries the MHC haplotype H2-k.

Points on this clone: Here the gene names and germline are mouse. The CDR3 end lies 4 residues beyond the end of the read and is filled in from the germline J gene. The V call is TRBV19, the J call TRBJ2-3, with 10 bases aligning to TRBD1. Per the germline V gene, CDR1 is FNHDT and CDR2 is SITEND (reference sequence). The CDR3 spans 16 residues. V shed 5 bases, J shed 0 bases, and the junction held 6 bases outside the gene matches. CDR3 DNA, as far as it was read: TGTGCCAGCAGAGATCCGGGACAGGGGAGTGCAGAA. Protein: CASRDPGQGSAE. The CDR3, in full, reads CASRDPGQGSAETLYF.

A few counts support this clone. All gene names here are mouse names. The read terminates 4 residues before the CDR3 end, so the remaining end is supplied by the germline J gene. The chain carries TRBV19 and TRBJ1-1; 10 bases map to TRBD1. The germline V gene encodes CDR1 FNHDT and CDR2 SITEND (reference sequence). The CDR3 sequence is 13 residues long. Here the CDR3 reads CAVKDRGRTEVFF. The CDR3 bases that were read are TGTGCCGTCAAGGACAGGGGGAGGACA.

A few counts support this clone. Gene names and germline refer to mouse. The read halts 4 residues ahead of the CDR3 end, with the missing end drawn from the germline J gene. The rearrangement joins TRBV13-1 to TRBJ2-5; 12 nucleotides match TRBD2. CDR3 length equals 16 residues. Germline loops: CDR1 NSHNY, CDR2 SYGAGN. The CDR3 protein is CASSDDWGGAEDTQYF. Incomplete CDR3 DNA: TGTGCCAGCAGTGACGACTGGGGGGGCGCTGAAGAC.

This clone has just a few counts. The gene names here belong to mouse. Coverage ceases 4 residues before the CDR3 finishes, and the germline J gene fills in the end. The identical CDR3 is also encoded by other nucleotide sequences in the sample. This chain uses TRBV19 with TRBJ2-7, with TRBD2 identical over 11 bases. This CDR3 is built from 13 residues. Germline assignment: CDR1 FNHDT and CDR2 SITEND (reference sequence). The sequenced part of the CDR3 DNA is TGTGCCAGCAAAACTGGGGGGGCTTAT. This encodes CASKTGGAY. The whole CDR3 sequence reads CASKTGGAYEQYF.

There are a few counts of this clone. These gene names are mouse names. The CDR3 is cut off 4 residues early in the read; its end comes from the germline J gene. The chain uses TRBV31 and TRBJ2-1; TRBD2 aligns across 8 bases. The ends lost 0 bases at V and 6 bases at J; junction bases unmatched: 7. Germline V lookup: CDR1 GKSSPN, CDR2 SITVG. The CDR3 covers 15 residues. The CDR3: CAWSLELGVFAEQFF. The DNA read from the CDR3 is TGTGCCTGGAGTCTAGAACTGGGGGTCTTTGCT.

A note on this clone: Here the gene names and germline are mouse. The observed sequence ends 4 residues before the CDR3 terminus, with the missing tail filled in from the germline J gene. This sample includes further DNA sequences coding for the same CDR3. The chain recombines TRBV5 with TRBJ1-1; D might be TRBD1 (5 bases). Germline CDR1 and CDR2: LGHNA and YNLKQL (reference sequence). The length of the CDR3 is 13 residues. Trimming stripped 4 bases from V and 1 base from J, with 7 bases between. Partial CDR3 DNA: TGTGCCAGCAGCCCCGACAGGAACACA. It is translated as CASSPDRNT. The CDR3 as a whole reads CASSPDRNTEVFF.

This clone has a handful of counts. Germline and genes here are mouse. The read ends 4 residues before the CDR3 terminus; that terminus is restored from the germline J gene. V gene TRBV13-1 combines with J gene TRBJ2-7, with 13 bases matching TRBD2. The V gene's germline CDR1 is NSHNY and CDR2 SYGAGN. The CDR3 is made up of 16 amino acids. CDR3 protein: CASSDAGLGGMDEQYF. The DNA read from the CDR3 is TGTGCCAGCAGTGATGCGGGACTGGGGGGGATGGAT.

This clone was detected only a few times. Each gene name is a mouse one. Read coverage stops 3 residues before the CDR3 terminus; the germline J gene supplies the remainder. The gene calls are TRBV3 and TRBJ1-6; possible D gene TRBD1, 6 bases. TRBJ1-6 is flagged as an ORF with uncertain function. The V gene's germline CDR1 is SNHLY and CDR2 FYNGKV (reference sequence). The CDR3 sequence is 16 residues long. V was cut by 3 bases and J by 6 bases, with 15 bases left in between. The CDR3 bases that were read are TGTGCCAGCAGCTTGGAGGGGGAGGGGTTTAATTCGCCC. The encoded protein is CASSLEGEGFNSP. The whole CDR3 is CASSLEGEGFNSPLYF.

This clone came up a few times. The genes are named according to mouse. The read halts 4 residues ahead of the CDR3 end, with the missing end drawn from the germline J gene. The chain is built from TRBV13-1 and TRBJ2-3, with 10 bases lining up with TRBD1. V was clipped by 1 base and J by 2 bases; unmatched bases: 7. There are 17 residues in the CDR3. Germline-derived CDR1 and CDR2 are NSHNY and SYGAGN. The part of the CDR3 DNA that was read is TGTGCCAGCAGTGATCCCCTCGGGACAGGGGCTGCAGAA. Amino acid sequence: CASSDPLGTGAAE. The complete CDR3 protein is CASSDPLGTGAAETLYF.

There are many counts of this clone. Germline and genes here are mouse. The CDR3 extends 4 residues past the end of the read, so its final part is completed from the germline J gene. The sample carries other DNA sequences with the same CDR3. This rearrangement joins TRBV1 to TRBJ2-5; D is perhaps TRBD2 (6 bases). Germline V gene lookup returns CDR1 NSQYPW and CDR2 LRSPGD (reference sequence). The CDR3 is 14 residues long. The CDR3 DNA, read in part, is TGCACCTGCAGTGCAGATCTGGGGAAAGAC. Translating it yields CTCSADLGKD. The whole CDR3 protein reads CTCSADLGKDTQYF.

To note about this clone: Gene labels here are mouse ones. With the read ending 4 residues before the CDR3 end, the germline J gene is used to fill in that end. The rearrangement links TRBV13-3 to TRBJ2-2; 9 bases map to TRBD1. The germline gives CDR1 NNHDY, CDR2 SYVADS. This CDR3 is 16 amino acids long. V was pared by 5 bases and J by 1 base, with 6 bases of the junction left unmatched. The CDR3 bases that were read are TGTGCCAGCAGGGAAGACAGGGGGGGAAACACCGGG. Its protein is CASREDRGGNTG. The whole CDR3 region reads CASREDRGGNTGQLYF.

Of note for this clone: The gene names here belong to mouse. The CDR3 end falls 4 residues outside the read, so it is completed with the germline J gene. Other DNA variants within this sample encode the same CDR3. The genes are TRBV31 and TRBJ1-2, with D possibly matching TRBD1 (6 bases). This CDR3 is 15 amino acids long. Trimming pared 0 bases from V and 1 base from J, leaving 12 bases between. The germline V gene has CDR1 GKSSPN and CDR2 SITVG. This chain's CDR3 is CAWSLGGARNSDYTF. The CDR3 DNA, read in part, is TGTGCCTGGAGTCTAGGGGGGGCGCGAAACTCC.

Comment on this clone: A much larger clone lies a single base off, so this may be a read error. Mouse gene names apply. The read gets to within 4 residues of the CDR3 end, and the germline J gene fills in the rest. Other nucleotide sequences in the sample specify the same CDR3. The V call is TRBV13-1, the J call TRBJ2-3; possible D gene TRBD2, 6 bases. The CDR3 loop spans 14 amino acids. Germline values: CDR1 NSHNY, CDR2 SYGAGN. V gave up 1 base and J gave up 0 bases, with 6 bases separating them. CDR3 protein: CASSDTGSAETLYF. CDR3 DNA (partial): TGTGCCAGCAGTGATACTGGGAGTGCAGAA.

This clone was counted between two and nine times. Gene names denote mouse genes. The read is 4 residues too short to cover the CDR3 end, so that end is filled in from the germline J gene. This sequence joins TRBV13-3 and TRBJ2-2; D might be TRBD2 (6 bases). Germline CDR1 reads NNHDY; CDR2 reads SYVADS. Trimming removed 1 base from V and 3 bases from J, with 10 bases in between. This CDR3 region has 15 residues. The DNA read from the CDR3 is TGTGCCAGCAGTGATCGGGGGGAGGACACCGGG. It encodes CASSDRGEDTG. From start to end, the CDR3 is CASSDRGEDTGQLYF.

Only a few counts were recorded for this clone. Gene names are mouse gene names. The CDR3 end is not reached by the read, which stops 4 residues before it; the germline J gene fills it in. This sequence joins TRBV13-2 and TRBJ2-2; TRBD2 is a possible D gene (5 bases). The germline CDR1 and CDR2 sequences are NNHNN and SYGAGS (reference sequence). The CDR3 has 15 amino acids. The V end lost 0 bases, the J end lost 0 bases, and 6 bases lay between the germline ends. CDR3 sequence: CASGDAWANTGQLYF. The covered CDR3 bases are TGTGCCAGCGGTGATGCCTGGGCAAACACCGGG.

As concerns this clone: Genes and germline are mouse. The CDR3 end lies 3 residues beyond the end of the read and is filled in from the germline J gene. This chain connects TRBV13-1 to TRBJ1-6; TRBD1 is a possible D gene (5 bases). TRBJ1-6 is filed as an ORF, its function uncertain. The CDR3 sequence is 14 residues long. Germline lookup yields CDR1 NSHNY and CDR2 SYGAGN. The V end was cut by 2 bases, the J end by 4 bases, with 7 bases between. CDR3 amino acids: CASSEDKYNSPLYF. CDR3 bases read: TGTGCCAGCAGTGAGGACAAATATAATTCGCCC.

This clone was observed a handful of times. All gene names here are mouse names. CDR3 protein: CASSDDGTGGARAETLYF. CDR3 bases read: TGTGCCAGCAGTGATGATGGGACTGGGGGGGCCCGTGCAGAA. The chain employs TRBV13-3 and TRBJ2-3; 14 positions agree with TRBD2. The read ends 4 residues before the CDR3 terminus; that terminus is restored from the germline J gene. V dropped 0 bases and J dropped 1; count of bases not matched to a gene: 4. The V gene's germline CDR1 is NNHDY and CDR2 SYVADS. The CDR3 has 18 residues.

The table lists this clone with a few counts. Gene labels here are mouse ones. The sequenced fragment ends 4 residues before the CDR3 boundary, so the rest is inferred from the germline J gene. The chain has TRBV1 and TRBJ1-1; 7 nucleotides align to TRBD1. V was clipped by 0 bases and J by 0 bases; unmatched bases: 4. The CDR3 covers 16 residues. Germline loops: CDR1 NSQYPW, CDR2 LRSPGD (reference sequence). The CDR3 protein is CTCSAEFGTANTEVFF. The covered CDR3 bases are TGCACCTGCAGTGCAGAATTTGGGACAGCAAACACA.

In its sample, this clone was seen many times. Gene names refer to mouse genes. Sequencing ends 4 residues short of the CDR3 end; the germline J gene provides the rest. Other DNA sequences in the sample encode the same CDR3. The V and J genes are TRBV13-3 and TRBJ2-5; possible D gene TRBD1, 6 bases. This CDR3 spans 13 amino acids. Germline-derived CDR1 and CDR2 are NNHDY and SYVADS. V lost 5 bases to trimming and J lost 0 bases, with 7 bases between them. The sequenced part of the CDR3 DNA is TGTGCCAGCAGGGACAGAAACCAAGAC. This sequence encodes CASRDRNQD. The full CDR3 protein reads CASRDRNQDTQYF.

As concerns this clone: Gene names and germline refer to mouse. This CDR3 is CTCSAGRRGDEQYF. The part of the CDR3 DNA that was read is TGCACCTGCAGTGCAGGTCGCAGGGGAGAT. The V call is TRBV1, the J call TRBJ2-7; D may be TRBD1 (6 bases). The CDR3 is cut off 4 residues early in the read; its end comes from the germline J gene. CDR3 length: 14 residues. CDR1 NSQYPW and CDR2 LRSPGD come from the germline V gene (reference sequence).

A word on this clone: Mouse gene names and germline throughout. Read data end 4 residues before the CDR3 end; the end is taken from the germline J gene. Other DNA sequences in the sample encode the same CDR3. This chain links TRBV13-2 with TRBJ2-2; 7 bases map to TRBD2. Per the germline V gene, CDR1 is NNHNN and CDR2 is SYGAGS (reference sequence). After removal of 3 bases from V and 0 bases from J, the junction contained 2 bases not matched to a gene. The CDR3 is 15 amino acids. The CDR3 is CASGGWGANTGQLYF. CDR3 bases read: TGTGCCAGCGGTGGATGGGGGGCAAACACCGGG.

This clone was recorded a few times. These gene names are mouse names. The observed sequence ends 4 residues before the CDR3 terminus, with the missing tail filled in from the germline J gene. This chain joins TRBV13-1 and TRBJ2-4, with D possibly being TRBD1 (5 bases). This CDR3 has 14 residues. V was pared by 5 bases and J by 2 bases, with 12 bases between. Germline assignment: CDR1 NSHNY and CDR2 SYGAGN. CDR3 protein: CASSPGQVQNTLYF. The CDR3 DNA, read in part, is TGTGCCAGCAGCCCTGGACAAGTTCAAAAC.

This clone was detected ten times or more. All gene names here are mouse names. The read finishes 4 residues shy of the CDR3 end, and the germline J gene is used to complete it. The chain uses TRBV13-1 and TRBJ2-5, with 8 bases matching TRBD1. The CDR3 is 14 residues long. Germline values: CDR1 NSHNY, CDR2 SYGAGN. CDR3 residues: CASSATGGGDTQYF. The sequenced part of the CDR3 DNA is TGTGCCAGCAGTGCAACAGGGGGAGGAGAC.

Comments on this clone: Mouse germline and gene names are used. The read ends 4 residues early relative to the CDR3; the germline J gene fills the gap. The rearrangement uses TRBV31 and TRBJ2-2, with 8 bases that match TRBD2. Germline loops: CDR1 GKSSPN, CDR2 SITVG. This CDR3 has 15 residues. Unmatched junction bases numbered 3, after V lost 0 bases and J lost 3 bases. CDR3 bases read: TGTGCCTGGAGTCTATCTGGGGGGCACACCGGG. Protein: CAWSLSGGHTG. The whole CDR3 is CAWSLSGGHTGQLYF.

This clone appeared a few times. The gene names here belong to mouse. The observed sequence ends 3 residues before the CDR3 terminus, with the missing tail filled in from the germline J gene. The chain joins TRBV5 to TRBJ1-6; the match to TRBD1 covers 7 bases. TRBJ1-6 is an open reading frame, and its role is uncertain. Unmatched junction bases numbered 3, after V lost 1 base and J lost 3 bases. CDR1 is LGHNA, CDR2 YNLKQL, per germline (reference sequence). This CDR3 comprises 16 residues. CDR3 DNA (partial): TGTGCCAGCAGCCAAGCCGGGACAGTCTATAATTCGCCC. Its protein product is CASSQAGTVYNSP. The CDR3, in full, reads CASSQAGTVYNSPLYF.